This note documents a single T cell receptor (beta chain) sequence. Ten or more counts support this clonotype. No cognate antigen has been identified for it. One base away there is no much larger clone; base qualities are not given. The protocol used for the library was PCR. TCRdb shows the sequencer as Illumina HiSeq 2500. To reduce PCR and sequencing biases, unique molecular identifiers were incorporated into the TCR beta cDNA libraries. Roughly 0.5 million cDNA molecules were obtained per 1 to 10 million input T cells, so each molecule approximated one T cell. The patient libraries were prepared and sequenced using the same protocol as the earlier healthy control dataset. Within a given batch, samples were prepared together, multiplexed and sequenced on the same HiSeq lane. As for the original processing: MIGEC was used to process the raw barcoded reads, and molecular identifier groups with only a single read were discarded before consensus assembly and CDR3 extraction. VDJtools was used for post-analysis of the clonotype tables, and diversity was normalized by down-sampling every dataset to the size of the smallest sample. To correct batch-related cross-sample contamination, repertoire overlap clustering matched CDR3 amino acid sequences but not nucleotide sequences. TCRdb itself trimmed the public reads at Q25 with fastp, ran MiXCR and retained productive beta chains. Here each entry gathers all rows of one CDR3 protein and keeps the most common genes and DNA. Clone size and V and J calls follow TCRdb, not the original study. This sample holds 170,000 or so distinct CDR3 sequences; about 32% were observed only once. The top ten clones comprise roughly 1.6% of the sample.

These data originate in a study of post-analysis software for immune sequencing data (dated by TCRdb to the mid-2010s). Context from the whole study: Recorded disease courses included relapsing-remitting, secondary progressive and progressive-relapsing multiple sclerosis, with some patients lacking subtype annotation. The patient repertoires were set against about 10 previously published healthy control repertoires from donors whose ages ranged from about 6 to 27 years. A subset of samples was prepared in parallel using single-end sample barcoding, then pooled and co-amplified after Illumina adapter ligation. Findings and caveats that apply to the study as a whole: Normalized Chao1 diversity was significantly lower in multiple sclerosis patients than controls, suggesting substantial peripheral T-cell clonal expansion. When samples were clustered directly using the F measure, samples prepared in the same batch co-clustered strongly, which prompted a batch-effect correction. The multiple sclerosis patient group was slightly younger than the control group. Patients showed significantly higher frequencies than controls for a few TRBV segments, among them TRBV5-6, TRBV5-1 and TRBV20-1.

The CDR3 covers 13 residues, taking in both the cysteine and the phenylalanine. Only the CDR3 portion is preserved as DNA: 39 bases, with reading frame beginning at the first base. The CDR1 and CDR2 encoded by the germline V gene are MNHNS and SASEGT. Between the V and J ends, shortened by 6 bases and 5 bases respectively, the junction contains 13 bases. To demonstrate the VDJtools post-analysis software, TCR beta repertoires were profiled from the peripheral blood of about 13 young patients with multiple sclerosis. Multiple sclerosis patients were children and adolescents aged about 6 to 17 years. The sequence joins TRBV6-1 to TRBJ2-5; the D gene assignment is ambiguous. Sequenced sample: blood. The clonotype comes from a girl aged 5-17 years with multiple sclerosis. The base sequence is TGTGCCAGCAGGCGAGGAGAGGCGGAGACCCAGTACTTC. Its protein is CASRRGEAETQYF.